This TCR beta chain originates from a study of T cells in Graves' hyperthyroidism and ophthalmopathy. General study points: Ophthalmopathy cases were set apart from stable hyperthyroidism by a 13 V-J model. Most thyroid clonotypes expanded above 0.001 were also detected in blood.

When ophthalmopathy did not progress within 18 months, Graves' hyperthyroidism was considered stable. Patients with uncontrolled infections, other autoimmune diseases, pregnancy or lactation were excluded. On this clonotype: Its matching antigen is unknown.

TCR beta CDR3 regions were amplified from RNA. TCR CDR3 regions were first amplified by RT-PCR with HTBI primers. One entry per CDR3 protein results from TCRdb running MiXCR on the multiplex PCR reads. Of 45,000 to 55,000 distinct CDR3 sequences listed, roughly half are singletons. This CDR3 has 16 amino acids. CDR1 SGHRS and CDR2 YFSETQ come from the germline V gene. V shed 1 base, J shed 2 bases, and the junction held 2 bases outside the gene matches. This chain uses TRBV5-1 with TRBJ2-7, with TRBD2 matching 14 bases. This TCR derives from a man younger than 35 with Graves' hyperthyroidism. What was sequenced was peripheral blood or thyroid tissue (not recorded which). The CDR3 DNA sequence: TGCGCCAGCAGCTTGCCGGGACTAGCGGGAGCCTACGAGCAGTACTTC. It is translated as CASSLPGLAGAYEQYF.